A selection of T cell receptor beta chains follows, all from one sample in a study of cytomegalovirus exposure and HLA in healthy donors. TCRdb keeps only in-frame clones here, not all; method: immunoSEQ multiplex PCR. The data show 150,000 to 200,000 clones, about 89% seen once. The specimen sequenced was PBMCs. The receptors were sampled from a woman in her late teens or twenties in good health and CMV-seropositive. Both conserved end residues are part of each CDR3. Fields, in order: V gene, D gene, J gene, clone size, CDR3 DNA, CDR3 protein. D genes are given only for firm matches. Expanded clones get a size class; other rows say once, few or many, or leave the size out.

TRBV4-1,-,TRBJ2-7,-,TGCGCCAGCAGCCAAGATCGGCTAGCTGGGTTCACGAACGAGCAGTACTTC,CASSQDRLAGFTNEQYF
TRBV30,-,TRBJ2-1,-,TGTGCCTGGAGTGTAGGGGCCTACAATGAGCAGTTCTTC,CAWSVGAYNEQFF
TRBV12-5,-,TRBJ1-6,-,TGTGCTAGTGGTTTGACAGTAAATAATTCACCCCTCCACTTT,CASGLTVNNSPLHF
TRBV19,TRBD2,TRBJ2-7,once,TGTGCCAGTAGTCCAGGCACGGGACTAGCGGGAGGGCCAGCCTACGAGCAGTACTTC,CASSPGTGLAGGPAYEQYF
TRBV9,-,TRBJ2-6,-,TGTGCCAGCAGCGTAGCAGTCCACTCTGGGGCCAACGTCCTGACTTTC,CASSVAVHSGANVLTF
TRBV9,-,TRBJ2-1,-,TGTGCCAGCAGCGGGGGCGGTAGCTCCTACAATGAGCAGTTCTTC,CASSGGGSSYNEQFF
TRBV14,TRBD1,TRBJ1-1,-,TGTGCCAGCAGCGGGACAGGGCGGGTCACTGAAGCTTTCTTT,CASSGTGRVTEAFF
TRBV27,TRBD2,TRBJ2-7,-,TGTGCCAGCAGTCTGACTAGCGCCCGCGCCTACGAGCAGTACTTC,CASSLTSARAYEQYF
TRBV30,TRBD2,TRBJ2-1,-,TGTGCCTGGAGTCCCCGTGGCGGGGGGGCTAGAGAGCAGTTCTTC,CAWSPRGGGAREQFF
TRBV2,-,TRBJ1-2,-,TGTGCCAGCAGTAGCGAGGGTGGGAGCGGCTATGGCTACACCTTC,CASSSEGGSGYGYTF
TRBV5-6,-,TRBJ2-1,-,TGTGCCAGCAGCGCCCTTACTAGGACTGGGAATGAGCAGTTCTTC,CASSALTRTGNEQFF
TRBV28,-,TRBJ1-2,-,TGTGCCAGCAGTTTTTCTGGCGGAACTAACTATGGCTACACCTTC,CASSFSGGTNYGYTF
TRBV11-2,TRBD1,TRBJ1-2,many,TGTGCCAGCAGCTTAAAGCAGGGGGTGGATGGCTACACCTTC,CASSLKQGVDGYTF
TRBV21-1,-,TRBJ1-5,-,TGTGCCAGCAGCAAAGGATGGAACAGGGGGCGGCATCAGCCCCAGCATTTT,CASSKGWNRGRHQPQHF
TRBV7-3,-,TRBJ2-7,-,TGTGCCAGCAGCTTAGCGAATTACGAGCAGTACTTC,CASSLANYEQYF
TRBV28,-,TRBJ2-7,-,TGTGCCAGCAGGGAGGGGCTAGCCTCCTACGAGCAGTACTTC,CASREGLASYEQYF
TRBV25-1,-,TRBJ1-2,-,TGTGCCAGCAGTGAACCCGGCAGGGGAGCGAACTATGGCTACACCTTC,CASSEPGRGANYGYTF
TRBV19,TRBD2,TRBJ2-2,-,TGTGCCAGTAGTAGCCGGACCTGGAGAGGAGCGGGGGGGGACACCGGGGAGCTGTTTTTT,CASSSRTWRGAGGDTGELFF
TRBV6-5,-,TRBJ2-5,-,TGTGCCAGCACCGACCGGGGAAGATTACAAGAGACCCAGTACTTC,CASTDRGRLQETQYF
TRBV5-1,TRBD2,TRBJ2-7,few,TGCGCCAGCAGCTTACTCACTAGCGGGGGGCTGTACGAGCAGTACTTC,CASSLLTSGGLYEQYF
TRBV7-8,TRBD1,TRBJ2-2,-,TGTGCCAGCAGCTATCGGGGACAGGGTATAACCGGGGAGCTGTTTTTT,CASSYRGQGITGELFF
TRBV27,-,TRBJ2-2,-,TGTGCCAGCAGCCTCTCCAGGGCCGGGGAGCTGTTTTTT,CASSLSRAGELFF
TRBV27,-,TRBJ2-5,-,TGTGCCAGCAGTTTTTCCCATTTTGAGACCCAGTACTTC,CASSFSHFETQYF
TRBV6-4,TRBD2,TRBJ2-3,-,TGTGCCAGCAGTACGACGGGAGGTGGGGCAGATACGCAGTATTTT,CASSTTGGGADTQYF
TRBV11-2,-,TRBJ2-7,-,TGTGCCAGCAGCTTAGGGGGGGGCAGGGTGGACGAGCAGTACTTC,CASSLGGGRVDEQYF
TRBV4-1,-,TRBJ2-1,-,TGCGCCAGCAGCCAAGAGGGGCAGACAAGCTACTACAATGAGCAGTTCTTC,CASSQEGQTSYYNEQFF